The clone carrying this TCR beta chain was detected many times. The unsorted libraries were produced from 2 million PBMCs held at -80 C. Germline CDR1 DFQATT, CDR2 SNEGSKA (reference sequence). Trimming took off 3 bases at V and 6 bases at J, with 24 bases between the two ends. This CDR3 has 16 residues. TCRdb re-derived calls from the 5' RACE reads in MiXCR, one entry per CDR3 protein. The sample consists of about 16,000 distinct CDR3 sequences, roughly 15% of them appearing once. This sample was included in a study of neurological immune-mediated disorders. This sequence was found in a man in his 60s with HTLV-1-associated myelopathy (HAM/TSP). The chain is built from TRBV20-1 and TRBJ2-7, with TRBD2 as a possible D gene (7 bases). Sequenced material: PBMCs. CDR3: CSASDKGGGSVGEQYF. In DNA, the CDR3 is TGCAGTGCTAGTGATAAGGGGGGGGGTTCGGTAGGCGAGCAGTACTTC.